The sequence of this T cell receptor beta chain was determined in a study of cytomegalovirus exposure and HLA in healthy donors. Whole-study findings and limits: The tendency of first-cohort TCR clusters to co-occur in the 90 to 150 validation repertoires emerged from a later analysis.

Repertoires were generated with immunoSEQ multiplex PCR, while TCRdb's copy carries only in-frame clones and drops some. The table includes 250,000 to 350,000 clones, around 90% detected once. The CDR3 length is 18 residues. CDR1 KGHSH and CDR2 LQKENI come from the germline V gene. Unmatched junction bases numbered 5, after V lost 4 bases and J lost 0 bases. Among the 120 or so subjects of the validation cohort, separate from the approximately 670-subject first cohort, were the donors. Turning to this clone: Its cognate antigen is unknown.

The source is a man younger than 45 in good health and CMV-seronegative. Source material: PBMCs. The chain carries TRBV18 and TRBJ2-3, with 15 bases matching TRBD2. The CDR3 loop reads CASSLGLAGGQSTDTQYF. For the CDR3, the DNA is TGTGCCAGCTCACTGGGACTAGCGGGGGGCCAGAGCACAGATACGCAGTATTTT.